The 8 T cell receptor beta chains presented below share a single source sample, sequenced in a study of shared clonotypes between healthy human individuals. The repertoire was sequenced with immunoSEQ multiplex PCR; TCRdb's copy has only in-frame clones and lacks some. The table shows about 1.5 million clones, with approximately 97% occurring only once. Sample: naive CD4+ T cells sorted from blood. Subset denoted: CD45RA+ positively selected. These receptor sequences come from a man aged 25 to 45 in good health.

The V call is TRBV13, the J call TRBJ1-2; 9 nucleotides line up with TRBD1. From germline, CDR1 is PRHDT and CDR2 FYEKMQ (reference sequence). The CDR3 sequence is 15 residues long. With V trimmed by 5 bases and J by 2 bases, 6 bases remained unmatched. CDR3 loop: CASSNAGTGNYGYTF. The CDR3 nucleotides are TGTGCCAGCAGCAACGCCGGGACAGGGAACTATGGCTACACCTTC.

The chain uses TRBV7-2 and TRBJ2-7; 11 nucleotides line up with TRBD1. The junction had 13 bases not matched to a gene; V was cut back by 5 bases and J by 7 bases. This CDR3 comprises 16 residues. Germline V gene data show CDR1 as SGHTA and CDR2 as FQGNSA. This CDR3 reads CASSLRAGQGGWEQYF. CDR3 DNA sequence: TGTGCCAGCAGCCTTAGAGCGGGACAGGGGGGTTGGGAGCAGTACTTC.

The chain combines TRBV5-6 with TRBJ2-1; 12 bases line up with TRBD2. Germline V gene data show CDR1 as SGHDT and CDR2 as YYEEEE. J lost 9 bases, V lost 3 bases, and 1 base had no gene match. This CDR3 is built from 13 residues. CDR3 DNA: TGTGCCAGCAGCTCTAGCGGGAGGGGTGAGCAGTTCTTC. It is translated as CASSSSGRGEQFF.

CDR3 loop: CASSDPGRQNTEAFF. For the CDR3, the DNA is TGTGCCAGTAGTGACCCGGGACGGCAGAACACTGAAGCTTTCTTT. The V call is TRBV19, the J call TRBJ1-1; maybe TRBD1 (5 bases). V was clipped by 5 bases and J by 1 base, with 14 bases between them. Germline CDR1 and CDR2: LNHDA and SQIVND (reference sequence). The CDR3 has 15 residues.

CDR3 DNA sequence: TGTGCCAGCAGTTACCACTCCCGCGAGCAGTACTTC. Translated, it gives CASSYHSREQYF. J is TRBJ2-7 and V is TRBV6-6; D not resolved. The germline V gene encodes CDR1 MNHNY and CDR2 SVGAGI (reference sequence). The CDR3 is 12 residues long. Trimming took 2 bases from V and 6 from J, leaving 8 bases between them.

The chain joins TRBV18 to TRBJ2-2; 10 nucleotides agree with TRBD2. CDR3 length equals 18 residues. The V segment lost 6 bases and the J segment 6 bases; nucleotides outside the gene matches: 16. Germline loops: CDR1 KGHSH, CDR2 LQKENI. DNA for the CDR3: TGTGCCAGCTCGCCGAGGACTAGCGGACCTCGAGGGGCCGGGGAGCTGTTTTTT. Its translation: CASSPRTSGPRGAGELFF.

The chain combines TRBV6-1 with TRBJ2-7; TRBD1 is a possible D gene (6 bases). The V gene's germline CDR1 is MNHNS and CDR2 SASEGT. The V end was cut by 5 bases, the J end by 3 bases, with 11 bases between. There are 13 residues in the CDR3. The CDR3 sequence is CASSHRDNYEQYF. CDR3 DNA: TGTGCCAGCAGTCACCGGGACAACTACGAGCAGTACTTC.

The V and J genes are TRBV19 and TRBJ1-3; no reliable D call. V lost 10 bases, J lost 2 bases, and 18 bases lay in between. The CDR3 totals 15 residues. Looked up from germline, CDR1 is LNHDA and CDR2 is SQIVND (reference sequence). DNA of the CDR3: TGTGCCACCACGGTTGAGGGCCTTGCTGGAAACACCATATATTTT. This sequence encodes CATTVEGLAGNTIYF.